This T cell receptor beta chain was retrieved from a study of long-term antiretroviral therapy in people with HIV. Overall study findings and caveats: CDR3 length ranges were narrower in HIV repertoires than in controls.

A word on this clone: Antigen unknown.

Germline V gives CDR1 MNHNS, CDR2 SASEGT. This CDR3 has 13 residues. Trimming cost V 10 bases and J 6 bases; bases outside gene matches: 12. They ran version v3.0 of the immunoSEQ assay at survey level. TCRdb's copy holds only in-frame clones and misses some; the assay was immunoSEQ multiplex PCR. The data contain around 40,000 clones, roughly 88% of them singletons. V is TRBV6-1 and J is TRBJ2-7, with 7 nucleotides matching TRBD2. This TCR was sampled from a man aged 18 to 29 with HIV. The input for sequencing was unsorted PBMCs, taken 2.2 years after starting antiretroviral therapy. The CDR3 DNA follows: TGTGCCACCTCCTCGGCGGCTAGCGGCGAGCAGTACTTC. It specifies CATSSAASGEQYF.